This T cell receptor beta chain appears in the sequencing data of a study of cytomegalovirus exposure and HLA in healthy donors (dated by TCRdb to 2017 to 2019). Study-wide context: An earlier analysis of about 560 of the donors reported 276 Gb of sequence data and around 100 million unique TCR beta sequences obtained from about 180 million T cells. The study was designed to test whether signatures of past pathogen exposure could be identified by cataloging public T cell receptors. In a later analysis, previously published TCR beta repertoires from several hundred donors were re-analyzed and high-resolution HLA genotyping was added so that TCR occurrence patterns could be studied. The genetic ancestry cluster associated with self-reported Caucasian donors included 81% of the roughly 400 genotyped donors. HLA typing included class I and class II loci at four-digit resolution. An earlier analysis of around 640 of the donors used high-throughput TCR beta sequencing to judge whether each TCR beta V gene segment behaved as functional or pseudogenic. Four to six DR-DQ haplotypes were handled as single units for association and clustering, since linkage in the cohort was strong. High-throughput TCR immunosequencing, statistical association of individual TCRs with disease status, and machine learning were combined to predict cytomegalovirus infection status. Besides the first cohort of 550 to 750 subjects, a separate validation cohort made up of over 95 different subjects was used. Every discovery cohort repertoire had been produced on one sequencing platform. The later analysis used no new phenotypic data to find candidate immune exposures, relying instead on TCR beta sequences and their occurrence across donors. A later genetic analysis took genome-wide SNP genotypes for about 60% of the roughly 670 donors and used that subset as a discovery cohort. Across some 400 genotyped donors of the cohort, an average of about 240,000 unique TCR beta nucleotide sequences per donor were sequenced, and 15% to 20% of those sequences were non-productive. Roughly 300 gigabases of sequencing data and approximately 92 million unique TCR sequences made up an early release that covered approximately 650 HLA-typed donors. The number of donors typed differed by locus, with roughly 620-640 for A, B, C, DRB1 and DQB1, around 500 for DQA1, about 610 for DPA1, and around 460 for DPB1. Using immunosequencing, the study profiled T cell repertoires from some 670 subjects and related those repertoires to cytomegalovirus serostatus. Donor age, sex, ethnicity and CMV serostatus were compiled together with the repertoire data. Results and caveats for the whole study, not just this receptor: An association between a missense DCLRE1C variant and V-gene and J-gene trimming of TCR beta chains was found in a later genetic analysis and replicated in an independent cohort. A later analysis reported that several top co-occurrence clusters appeared linked to parvovirus B19, influenza, CMV and Epstein-Barr virus. The classifier was reported to diagnose cytomegalovirus status with high specificity and sensitivity in both the original cohort and the validation cohort. Linkage disequilibrium might explain the correlated functional status among segregating V segments, but an unknown experimental factor could not be ruled out. According to a later analysis, TCR association rates differed among HLA loci, with DRB1 alleles showing the most associated TCRs and HLA-C alleles showing the fewest. Across donors, most TCR sequences were observed very rarely, whereas some public TCRs were present in many individuals. Because counts were too low, seventeen rarely observed V segments, including chromosome 9 orphons, were excluded from the earlier analysis of a few hundred of the donors. Because HLA typing was unavailable for some donors at each locus, only the typed subset was used in association tests. Only TCR beta chains were sequenced in this cohort, and the absence of alpha or paired-chain data limited detectable features. In a later analysis, more than 15,000 TCR beta sequences were associated with specific HLA alleles at a false discovery rate of 0.05. Most CMV-associated TCR beta chains appeared to be HLA-restricted in a later analysis, and the HLA associations seemed to be driven largely by CMV exposure. A later genetic analysis reported fewer N-insertions in productive TCRs among donors in an Asian-associated ancestry cluster than the roughly 720-donor mean. In a later analysis, HLA-associated TCR beta chains were found to be more clonally expanded and to have lower generation probabilities than equally common non-associated chains. Sequencing depth was assumed to be roughly uniform across donors in the presence/absence analyses, though that assumption may not hold. When HLA alleles, especially DR and DQ, strongly co-occurred, TCR associations were difficult to assign to individual alleles. A cluster of highly shared sequence variants was judged likely to represent a technical artifact of the sequencing pipeline. The authors suggested that the approach could potentially be generalized to other disease states and immunological phenotypes. Broadly in line with IMGT annotations, most TCR beta V segments showed up in productive rearrangements about 87% or about 30% of the time in an earlier analysis of approximately 600 of the donors. CMV serostatus was the only immune exposure information available for the cohort. In vitro tests confirmed that a few of the cytomegalovirus-associated TCR beta chains recognize cytomegalovirus antigens. The study listed around 160 TCR beta chains as associated with cytomegalovirus. A further reported finding was that TCR beta sequences accurately predicted the HLA-A and HLA-B alleles for most subjects in the first cohort.

The table lists this clone with a few counts. The clone's antigen remains unknown. One base away there is no much larger clone; base qualities are not given. The cohort comprised some 730 healthy bone marrow donors. All cohort members were sampled while nominally healthy, although unrecorded immune exposures were likely present. The donor tested CMV seropositive, placing the donor among the 290 or so seropositive members of the cohort. A peripheral blood sample was provided by each donor, and peripheral blood mononuclear cells were used for TCR beta sequencing. The Qiagen DNeasy Blood Extraction Kit was used to extract genomic DNA from the blood cell samples. Library preparation used the immunoSEQ multiplex PCR assay. The multiplex PCR relied on a mix of 60 forward primers for TCR Vbeta segments and 13 reverse primers for TCR Jbeta segments. The CDR3 region of rearranged TCR beta genes was amplified from genomic DNA with a multiplex PCR assay. On the Illumina HiSeq System, the amplified TCR beta libraries were sequenced as 87-base-pair reads. The original methods were these. A later analysis tallied roughly 78 million unique TCR beta chains across the 666 repertoires, and around 9.9 million of those chains were shared by two or more donors. Raw reads were error-corrected and collapsed into unique sequences with a nearest-neighbor algorithm that merged closely related sequences to remove PCR and sequencing errors. V, D and J gene segments were assigned by aligning CDR3 sequences to IMGT reference sequences. For a sequence to be retained, at least a six-nucleotide match to both a V gene segment and a J gene segment was required. A rearrangement counted as productive if the CDR3 had no stop codons and remained in frame with V and J, and every other rearrangement counted as non-productive. CDR3 was defined by IMGT convention, running from the second conserved V-encoded cysteine to the conserved J-encoded phenylalanine. The earlier analysis of about 640 of the donors excluded any sequence lacking an unambiguous match to a single V gene segment. An earlier analysis of approximately 590 of the donors called V segments functional above 56.7% productive rearrangements and segregating when the between-donor standard deviation exceeded 5%. To diagnose cytomegalovirus status from the catalog of TCR beta chain sequences, a statistical classification framework was built. A later analysis assigned V and J genes by comparing TCR nucleotide sequences with IMGT/GENE-DB human TR gene sequences. In a later analysis, CDR3 sequences and most-parsimonious VDJ recombination scenarios were assigned using the TCRdist pipeline. In a later analysis, each TCR beta chain was defined by its CDR3 amino acid sequence together with its V-gene family, and reads lacking a unique V-gene family were excluded. To address suspected cross-contamination and a sequencing artifact, a later analysis removed approximately 600 highly shared, low-generation-probability nucleotide sequences. For each public chain, a later analysis derived a clonal expansion index from normalized ranks of inferred template counts within each repertoire. In a later analysis, generation probabilities were computed with a VDJ recombination model fitted to out-of-frame rearrangements, and the resulting probabilities were checked against IGoR. In a later analysis, TCR-TCR, TCR-HLA and TCR-CMV co-occurrence was scored with hypergeometric tests, and a repertoire-size bias correction was applied to TCR pairs. A later analysis estimated false discovery rates by permuting HLA or CMV assignments 20 times. In a later analysis, co-occurring TCRs were grouped using DBSCAN, with TCRdist sequence similarity added in when clustering inside HLA-allele-positive subsets. Repertoires with fewer than 30,000 or more than 120,000 public chains, plus five repertoires with anomalous nucleotide sharing, were excluded from co-occurrence clustering. What TCRdb holds here is the immuneACCESS table cut down to in-frame rearrangements. Part of the clones is not present; checked against another copy, under half of the missing clones reflect an unresolved V gene, and the others are unexplained. V and J calls and clone size are as listed in that table; D and trimming were resolved from the DNA. This sample holds 130,000 or so clones; approximately 66% were observed only once. Under 9% of the sample rests with the top ten.

Sequencing was done on a sample of PBMCs. This clonotype was sampled from a woman in her thirties or forties in good health and CMV-seropositive.

The sequence in DNA is TGTGCCAGCAGCAGAGGGACTCTGGGGAATGAGCAGTTCTTC. It is translated as CASSRGTLGNEQFF. The chain couples TRBV7-3 to TRBJ2-1; a weak D assignment points to TRBD2 (6 bases agree). Deletion took 5 bases off V and 7 bases off J, with a span of 15 bases between the germline ends. The CDR3 sequence holds 14 residues, the cysteine and phenylalanine included. Only the CDR3 part of the read is kept: 42 bases, read in frame from the first base. Per the germline V gene, SGHTA is the CDR1 and FQGTGA is the CDR2.